Below are 12 T cell receptor beta chains sequenced from a single sample in a study of vaccination and CD4 T cells after COVID-19. Treatment in this sample: roughly 11-day PBMC culture with coronavirus spike peptide pools or control peptides (ViraFEST assay). Cultured CD4+ T cells had their DNA profiled by the Oncomine TCR Beta short-read assay. Each CDR3 protein gets one entry after TCRdb re-called the PCR reads with MiXCR. Seen here are roughly 12,000 distinct CDR3 sequences, approximately 50% observed once, and the top ten hold 10% to 15%. These receptors have no identified antigens. The source material was CD4+ T cells from blood, cultured in vitro. The receptors come from a human donor who had recovered from COVID-19.

J is TRBJ1-1 and V is TRBV7-2, with TRBD1 identical over 7 bases. With V trimmed by 5 bases and J by 3 bases, 9 bases remained unmatched. CDR1 and CDR2 from the germline V gene are SGHTA and FQGNSA. The length of the CDR3 is 15 residues. The CDR3 DNA follows: TGTGCCAGCAGCCCCACGACAGGGAGCCACACTGAAGCTTTCTTT. Translating gives CASSPTTGSHTEAFF.

This clonotype was counted only a few times. The chain combines TRBV20-1 with TRBJ1-2, with D possibly being TRBD1 (5 bases). V was shortened by 1 base and J by 7 bases, with 13 bases between the two germline ends. Germline values: CDR1 DFQATT, CDR2 SNEGSKA (reference sequence). The CDR3 has 13 amino acids. CDR3 protein: CSARVDMGGGYTF. Here the CDR3 DNA reads TGCAGTGCTAGAGTTGATATGGGGGGTGGCTACACCTTC.

This rearrangement joins TRBV20-1 to TRBJ1-5; TRBD1 matches 8 bases. V dropped 4 bases and J dropped 0; count of bases not matched to a gene: 8. This CDR3 has 16 residues. Germline loops: CDR1 DFQATT, CDR2 SNEGSKA (reference sequence). Here the CDR3 DNA reads TGCAGTGCTACCCTTACAGGGGGGTATAGCAATCAGCCCCAGCATTTT. This codes for CSATLTGGYSNQPQHF.

The V call is TRBV2, the J call TRBJ2-3, with 10 positions matching TRBD1. There are 20 residues in the CDR3. The germline V gene encodes CDR1 SNHLY and CDR2 FYNNEI. The V and J ends lost 3 bases and 0 bases, in that order; junction bases with no gene match: 15. CDR3 coding DNA: TGTGCCAGCAGTGATCTGACAGGGGGCGCGGGACGGGAAAGCACAGATACGCAGTATTTT. Its protein is CASSDLTGGAGRESTDTQYF.

This rearrangement joins TRBV6-1 to TRBJ1-2, with D hard to call. V was pared by 1 base and J by 7 bases, with 13 bases between. The CDR3 has 14 residues. Germline CDR1 MNHNS, CDR2 SASEGT. CDR3 sequence reads: CASSEVGASVGYTF. In nucleotides, the CDR3 is TGTGCCAGCAGTGAAGTCGGTGCATCCGTTGGCTACACCTTC.

The genes are TRBV20-1 and TRBJ2-2; D is undetermined. Germline V lookup: CDR1 DFQATT, CDR2 SNEGSKA (reference sequence). Trimming took 6 bases from V and 8 from J, leaving 10 bases between them. The CDR3 is 11 residues long. Here the CDR3 DNA reads TGCAGTGCAGAGTCAGCGGGGGAGCTGTTTTTT. Amino acids: CSAESAGELFF.

This clonotype was seen a few times. This chain connects TRBV20-1 to TRBJ1-5; D not resolved. CDR1 and CDR2 (germline): DFQATT, SNEGSKA (reference sequence). Trimming removed 0 bases from V and 6 bases from J, with 9 bases in between. The CDR3 runs to 13 residues. The CDR3 sequence: CSARDKASQPQHF. The CDR3 nucleotides are TGCAGTGCTAGAGATAAAGCCAGTCAGCCCCAGCATTTT.

The chain combines TRBV7-9 with TRBJ2-2; TRBD1 might be the D (5 bases). Between the trimmed V and J ends, which lost 6 bases and 0 bases, there was a span of 8 bases. The CDR3 is made up of 14 amino acids. The germline V gene has CDR1 SEHNR and CDR2 FQNEAQ (reference sequence). The DNA for the CDR3 is TGTGCCAGCAGAGACAGACCGAACACCGGGGAGCTGTTTTTT. As protein: CASRDRPNTGELFF.

The J gene is TRBJ2-7, the V gene TRBV20-1, with TRBD1 matching over 11 bases. CDR1 and CDR2 from the germline V gene are DFQATT and SNEGSKA (reference sequence). The CDR3 covers 14 residues. V lost 0 bases and J lost 3; bases outside the gene matches: 1. The CDR3 reads CSARDGTGGYEQYF. The DNA of the CDR3 is TGCAGTGCTAGAGACGGGACAGGGGGCTACGAGCAGTACTTC.

The chain joins TRBV24-1 to TRBJ2-5; no firm D call. Deletions cut 4 bases from V and 5 bases from J, with 13 bases between. The CDR3 totals 14 residues. Germline V gene data show CDR1 as KGHDR and CDR2 as SFDVKD. The CDR3 protein is CATSDPFERETQYF. CDR3 sequence (DNA): TGTGCCACCAGTGACCCATTCGAGAGGGAGACCCAGTACTTC.

V is TRBV3-1 and J is TRBJ1-5; tentatively, D is TRBD1 (5 bases). The CDR3 is 13 amino acids. Germline CDR1 and CDR2: LGHDT and YNNKEL (reference sequence). V was clipped by 4 bases and J by 9 bases, with 13 bases between them. In nucleotides, the CDR3 is TGTGCCAGCAGCCTCCCGGGGGGGTTGCCCCAGCATTTT. Residues: CASSLPGGLPQHF.

This clonotype showed up just a few times. This chain connects TRBV30 to TRBJ2-5; TRBD2 matches at 10 bases. Losses at the gene ends were 3 bases for V and 4 bases for J; bases not matched to a gene: 5. CDR1 is GTSNPN and CDR2 is SVGIG in the germline V gene (reference sequence). The CDR3 runs 14 residues. CDR3 DNA sequence: TGTGCCTGGAGGAAGCGGGAGGGCCTAGAGACCCAGTACTTC. Translating it yields CAWRKREGLETQYF.